Listed below are T cell receptor beta chains from one sample, sequenced in a study of T cell changes during pregnancy in multiple sclerosis. This table comes from immunoSEQ multiplex PCR, and its TCRdb copy is limited to in-frame clones, with some not included. This repertoire shows about 40,000 clones, around 90% found once; its top ten account for about 0.45%. The sequenced sample was CD4+ T cells from peripheral blood mononuclear cells, obtained in the third trimester of pregnancy. The receptors were gathered from a female donor with multiple sclerosis, enrolled in a pregnancy study. Each CDR3 is given with its conserved first and last residue. Fields, in order: D gene, V gene, J gene, CDR3 length, clone size, CDR3 DNA, CDR3 protein. The D gene is left open where the match is weak. Some rows have no size entry. The others give once, few or many, or a class for an expanded clone.

>TRBD1|TRBV29-1|TRBJ2-7|14|-
TGCAGCGTCTCCAGGACAGGATTGGTCTACGAGCAGTACTTC
CSVSRTGLVYEQYF
>-|TRBV5-1|TRBJ2-1|15|-
TGCGCCAGCAGCAAAACGAGTCTAGTCGTTAATGAGCAGTTCTTC
CASSKTSLVVNEQFF
>-|TRBV7-8|TRBJ2-7|14|-
TGTGCCAGCAGCCCGCGGGTGCGGTCCTACGAGCAGTACTTC
CASSPRVRSYEQYF
>TRBD1|TRBV7-9|TRBJ1-1|14|few
TGTGCCAGCAGCTTAGACAGGGGTCACACTGAAGCTTTCTTT
CASSLDRGHTEAFF
>TRBD2|TRBV4-3|TRBJ2-5|15|-
TGCGCCAGCAGCCAAGTGGGAGGGGAAAAAGAGACCCAGTACTTC
CASSQVGGEKETQYF
>-|TRBV18|TRBJ1-1|15|-
TGTGCCAGCTCACCATTGGAACAGCAGAACACTGAAGCTTTCTTT
CASSPLEQQNTEAFF
>TRBD2|TRBV6-4|TRBJ2-1|14|-
TGTGCCAGCAGTGTTCTAGCGAAGCGGGGGGAGCAGTTCTTC
CASSVLAKRGEQFF
>TRBD2|TRBV2|TRBJ2-3|16|-
TGTGCCAGCAGAACGGGACTAGCAGTTAGCACAGATACGCAGTATTTT
CASRTGLAVSTDTQYF
>TRBD1|TRBV19|TRBJ1-5|16|-
TGTGCCAGTAGTATACAGTCCAGGGGGGTTGTGCAGCCCCAGCATTTT
CASSIQSRGVVQPQHF
>-|TRBV28|TRBJ1-2|15|-
TGTGCCAGCAGTTTTCCGGAGGCCCTCAACTATGGCTACACCTTC
CASSFPEALNYGYTF
>TRBD2|TRBV28|TRBJ2-7|14|-
TGTGCCAGCAGTTTCCCTGGACTAGCGGGAGACCCGTACTTC
CASSFPGLAGDPYF
>TRBD1|TRBV5-4|TRBJ2-3|18|-
TGTGCCAGCAACCAGGGGACAGGGTACCAATCAATCACAGATACGCAGTATTTT
CASNQGTGYQSITDTQYF
>TRBD1|TRBV6-1|TRBJ2-1|14|-
TGTGCCAGCAGTCCCCGGGACAGGCTCAATGAGCAGTTCTTC
CASSPRDRLNEQFF
>TRBD1|TRBV6-5|TRBJ2-7|14|-
TGTGCCAGCAGTAAACAGGGGGGCAACTACGAGCAGTACTTC
CASSKQGGNYEQYF
>TRBD1|TRBV5-4|TRBJ2-1|14|-
TGTGCCAGCAGCTTGAAACAGGGGGCTCGGGAGCAGTTCTTC
CASSLKQGAREQFF
>-|TRBV2|TRBJ2-2|16|-
TGTGCCAGCCTCCCCGGGCGGGGCTCGAACACCGGGGAGCTGTTTTTT
CASLPGRGSNTGELFF
>-|TRBV19|TRBJ1-1|13|once
TGTGCCAGTAGTATGGGGGGAAACACTGAAGCTTTCTTT
CASSMGGNTEAFF
>-|TRBV5-4|TRBJ1-1|14|-
TGTGCCAGCAGCGGTACAGGGAGCGGGGGTGAAGCTTTCTTT
CASSGTGSGGEAFF
>TRBD1|TRBV7-9|TRBJ2-3|11|few
TGTGCCAGCAGCCGAGGACAGGGTTGGTATTTT
CASSRGQGWYF
>-|TRBV6-5|TRBJ2-7|12|-
TGTGCCAGCAAAAACCTGGGGGGCGAGCAGTACTTC
CASKNLGGEQYF
>-|TRBV30|TRBJ1-1|13|-
TGTGCCTGGACTAGGCGCGGGGACACTGAAGCTTTCTTT
CAWTRRGDTEAFF
>-|TRBV4-2|TRBJ2-3|17|-
TGTGCCAGCAGCCAAGGTGGGGGCGGGCGGAGGACAGATACGCAGTATTTT
CASSQGGGGRRTDTQYF
>TRBD1|TRBV5-1|TRBJ1-2|15|-
TGCGCCAGCAGCCTGTCCCGGGACAGGGGATATGGCTACACCTTC
CASSLSRDRGYGYTF
>-|TRBV2|TRBJ1-2|12|-
TGTGCCAGCATCGCCGACAGTGGTGGCTACACCTTC
CASIADSGGYTF
>TRBD2|TRBV4-3|TRBJ2-1|16|once
TGCGCCAGCGGCGAGGCCCTAGCGGGAGGGCGGGGTGAGCAGTTCTTC
CASGEALAGGRGEQFF
>-|TRBV27|TRBJ1-2|14|-
TGTGCCAGCATGGGGCAGGGCCGATTCTATGGCTACACCTTC
CASMGQGRFYGYTF
>-|TRBV11-2|TRBJ1-2|15|-
TGTGCCAGCAGCTCCTCAAGTCGGGGTTTCTATGGCTACACCTTC
CASSSSSRGFYGYTF
>-|TRBV19|TRBJ2-7|13|-
TGTGCCAGTAGTATAAACAGGGACTACGAGCAGTACTTC
CASSINRDYEQYF
>-|TRBV6-5|TRBJ1-2|16|-
TGTGCCAGCAGTTACCCGAGGGGGGGGGAATTGGAGTCAGGCACCTTC
CASSYPRGGELESGTF
>-|TRBV21-1|TRBJ1-5|14|-
TGTGCCAGCATTCCGAAGAGAGGATATCAGCCCCAGCATTTT
CASIPKRGYQPQHF
>-|TRBV27|TRBJ2-7|11|-
TGTGCCAGCAGTCGGGGATCCGAGCAGTACTTC
CASSRGSEQYF